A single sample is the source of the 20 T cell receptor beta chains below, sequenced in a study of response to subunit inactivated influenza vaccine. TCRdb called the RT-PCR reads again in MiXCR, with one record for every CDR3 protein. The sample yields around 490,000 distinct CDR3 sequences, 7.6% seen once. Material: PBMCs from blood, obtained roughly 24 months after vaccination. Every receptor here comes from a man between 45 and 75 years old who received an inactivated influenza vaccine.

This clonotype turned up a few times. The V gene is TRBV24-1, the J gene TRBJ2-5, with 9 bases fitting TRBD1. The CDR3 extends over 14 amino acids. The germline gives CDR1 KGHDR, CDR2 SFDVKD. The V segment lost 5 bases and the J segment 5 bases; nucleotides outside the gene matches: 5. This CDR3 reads CATSGDRVGETQYF. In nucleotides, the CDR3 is TGTGCCACCAGTGGGGACAGGGTGGGGGAGACCCAGTACTTC.

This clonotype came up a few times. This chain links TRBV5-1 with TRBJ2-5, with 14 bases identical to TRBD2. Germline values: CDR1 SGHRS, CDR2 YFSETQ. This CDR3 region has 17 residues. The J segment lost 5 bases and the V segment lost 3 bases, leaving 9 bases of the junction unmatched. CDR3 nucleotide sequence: TGCGCCAGCAGCTCGGGACTAGCGGGGGTAATTTGGGAGACCCAGTACTTC. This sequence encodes CASSSGLAGVIWETQYF.

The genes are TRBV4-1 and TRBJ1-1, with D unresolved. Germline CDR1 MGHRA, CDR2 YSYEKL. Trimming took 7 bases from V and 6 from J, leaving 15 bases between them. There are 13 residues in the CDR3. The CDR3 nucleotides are TGCGCCAGCAAGCCAAGATTAAACGCTGAAGCTTTCTTT. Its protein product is CASKPRLNAEAFF.

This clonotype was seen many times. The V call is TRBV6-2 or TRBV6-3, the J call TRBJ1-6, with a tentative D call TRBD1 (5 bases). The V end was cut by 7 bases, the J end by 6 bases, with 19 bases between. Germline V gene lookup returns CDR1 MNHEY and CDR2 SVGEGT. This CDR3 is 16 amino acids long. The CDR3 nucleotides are TGTGCCAGCACCGGCCCCGACAGAAGAGTTAATTCACCCCTCCACTTT. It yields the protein CASTGPDRRVNSPLHF.

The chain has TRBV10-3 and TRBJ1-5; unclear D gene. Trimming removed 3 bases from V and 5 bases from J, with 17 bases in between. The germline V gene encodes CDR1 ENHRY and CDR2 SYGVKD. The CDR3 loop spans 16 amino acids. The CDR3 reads CAISDPGSGPDQPQHF. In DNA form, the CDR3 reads TGTGCCATCAGTGACCCGGGATCCGGGCCTGATCAGCCCCAGCATTTT.

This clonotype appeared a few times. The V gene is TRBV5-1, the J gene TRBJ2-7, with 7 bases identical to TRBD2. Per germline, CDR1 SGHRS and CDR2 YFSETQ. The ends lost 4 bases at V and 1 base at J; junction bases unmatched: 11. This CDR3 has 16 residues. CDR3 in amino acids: CASSPLGGHKSYEQYF. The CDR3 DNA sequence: TGCGCCAGCAGCCCCTTGGGAGGGCACAAATCCTACGAGCAGTACTTC.

CDR3 nucleotides: TGTGCCAGCAGTTACGAAACCCGGACAGGAAGAAACACTGAAGCTTTCTTT. It yields the protein CASSYETRTGRNTEAFF. V and J are TRBV6-2 or TRBV6-3 and TRBJ1-1; 7 positions match TRBD1. CDR3 length: 17 residues. The V gene end was trimmed by 2 bases and the J gene end by 2 bases; junction bases not matched to a gene: 11. CDR1 is MNHEY, CDR2 SVGEGT, per germline.

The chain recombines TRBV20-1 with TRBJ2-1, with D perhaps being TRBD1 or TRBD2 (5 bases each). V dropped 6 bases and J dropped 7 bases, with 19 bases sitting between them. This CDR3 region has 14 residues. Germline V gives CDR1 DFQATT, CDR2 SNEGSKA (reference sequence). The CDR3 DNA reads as TGCAGTGCGGGGGTCAGTCTGGGATTAAATGAGCAGTTCTTC. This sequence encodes CSAGVSLGLNEQFF.

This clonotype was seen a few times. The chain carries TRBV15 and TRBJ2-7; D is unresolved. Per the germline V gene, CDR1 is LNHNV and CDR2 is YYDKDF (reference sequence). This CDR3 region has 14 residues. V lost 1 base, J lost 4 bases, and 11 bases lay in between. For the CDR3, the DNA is TGTGCCACCAGCAGAGCACCCCCGGTGTACGAGCAGTACTTC. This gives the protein CATSRAPPVYEQYF.

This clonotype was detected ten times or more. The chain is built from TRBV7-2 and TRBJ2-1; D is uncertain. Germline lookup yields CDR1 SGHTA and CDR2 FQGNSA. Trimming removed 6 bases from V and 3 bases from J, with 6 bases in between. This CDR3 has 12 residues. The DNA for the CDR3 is TGTGCCAGCAGTCCTCTCTACAATGAGCAGTTCTTC. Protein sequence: CASSPLYNEQFF.

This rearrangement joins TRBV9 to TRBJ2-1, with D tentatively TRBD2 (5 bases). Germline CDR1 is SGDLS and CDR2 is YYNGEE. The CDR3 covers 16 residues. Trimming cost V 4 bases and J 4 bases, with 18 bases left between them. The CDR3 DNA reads TGTGCCAGCAGCCCTCCGGGGAGCTCGGCGTACAATGAGCAGTTCTTC. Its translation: CASSPPGSSAYNEQFF. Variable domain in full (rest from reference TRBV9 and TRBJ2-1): DSGVTQTPKHLITATGQRVTLRCSPRSGDLSVYWYQQSLDQGLQFLIQYYNGEERAKGNILERFSAQQFPDLHSELNLSSLELGDSALYFCASSPPGSSAYNEQFFGPGTRLTVL.

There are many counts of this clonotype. CDR3 sequence reads: CASSEGTGAYEQYF. DNA of the CDR3: TGTGCCAGCAGTGAGGGGACAGGGGCCTACGAGCAGTACTTC. The genes are TRBV25-1 and TRBJ2-7; 10 bases agree with TRBD1. This CDR3 has 14 amino acids. Germline V gives CDR1 MGHDK, CDR2 SYGVNS. The J segment lost 2 bases and the V segment lost 3 bases, leaving 1 base of the junction unmatched.

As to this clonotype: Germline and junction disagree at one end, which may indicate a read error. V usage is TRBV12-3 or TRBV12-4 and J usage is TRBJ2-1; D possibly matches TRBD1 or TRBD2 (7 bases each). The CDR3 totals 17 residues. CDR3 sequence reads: CASTSGGGEGSYDEQFF. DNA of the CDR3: TGTGCCAGCACTTCAGGGGGGGGCGAGGGGTCCTACGATGAGCAGTTCTTC.

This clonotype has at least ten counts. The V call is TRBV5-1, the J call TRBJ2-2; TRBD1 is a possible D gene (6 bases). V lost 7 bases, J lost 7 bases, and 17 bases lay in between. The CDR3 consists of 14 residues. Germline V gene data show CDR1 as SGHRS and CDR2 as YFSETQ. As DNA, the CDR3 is TGCGCCAGCTGGTGGGGGCCCACCAACGGGGAGCTGTTTTTT. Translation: CASWWGPTNGELFF.

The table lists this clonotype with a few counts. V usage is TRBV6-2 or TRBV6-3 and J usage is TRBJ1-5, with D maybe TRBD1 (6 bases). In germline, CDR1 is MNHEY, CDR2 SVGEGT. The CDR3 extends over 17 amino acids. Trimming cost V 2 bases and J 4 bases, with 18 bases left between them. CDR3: CASSYAQGLGGNQPQHF. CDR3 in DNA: TGTGCCAGCAGTTACGCTCAGGGGCTAGGCGGTAATCAGCCCCAGCATTTT.

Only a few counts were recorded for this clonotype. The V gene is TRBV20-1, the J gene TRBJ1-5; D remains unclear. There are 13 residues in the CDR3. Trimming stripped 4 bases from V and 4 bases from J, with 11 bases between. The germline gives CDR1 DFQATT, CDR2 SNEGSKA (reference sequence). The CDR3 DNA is TGCAGTGCTATGATGAACCAAAATCAGCCCCAGCATTTT. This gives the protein CSAMMNQNQPQHF.

The CDR3, as DNA: TGTGCCAGCAGTTGGTGGCGGGAGACGAGCACAGATACGCAGTATTTT. Translating it yields CASSWWRETSTDTQYF. This chain connects TRBV28 to TRBJ2-3, with 7 positions matching TRBD2. Germline V gene data show CDR1 as MDHEN and CDR2 as SYDVKM. The length of the CDR3 is 16 residues. Germline trimming cut 4 bases from V and 0 bases from J; bases unmatched to any gene: 7.

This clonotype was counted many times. This chain's CDR3 is CASSPIRGGVELFF. The CDR3 coding sequence is TGTGCCAGCAGTCCTATTCGGGGTGGAGTGGAGCTGTTTTTT. This sequence joins TRBV12-3 or TRBV12-4 and TRBJ2-2, with D possibly matching TRBD2 (5 bases). V shed 5 bases and J shed 10 bases, with 17 bases lying between them. This CDR3 is 14 amino acids long.

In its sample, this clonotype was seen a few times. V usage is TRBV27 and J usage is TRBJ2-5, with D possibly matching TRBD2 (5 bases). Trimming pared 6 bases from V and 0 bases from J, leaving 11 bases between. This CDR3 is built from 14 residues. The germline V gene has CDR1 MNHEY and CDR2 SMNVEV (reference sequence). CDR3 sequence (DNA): TGTGCCAGCAGCGCCGGGATGTACCAAGAGACCCAGTACTTC. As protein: CASSAGMYQETQYF.

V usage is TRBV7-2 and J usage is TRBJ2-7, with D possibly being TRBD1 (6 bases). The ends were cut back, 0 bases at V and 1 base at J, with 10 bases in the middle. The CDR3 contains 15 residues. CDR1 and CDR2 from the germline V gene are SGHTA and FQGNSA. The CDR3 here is CASSLAGANSYEQYF. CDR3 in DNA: TGTGCCAGCAGCTTAGCGGGGGCCAATTCCTACGAGCAGTACTTC.